This note documents a single T cell receptor (beta chain) sequence. This sample is part of a study of PD-L1 blockade in urothelial cancer. Data came from immunoSEQ multiplex PCR; TCRdb stores just in-frame clones and leaves some out. This sample yields about 50,000 clones, of which around 80% are seen a single time; approximately 3.7% belongs to the top ten. Time point meaning: pretreatment peripheral blood. There are 14 residues in the CDR3. The V and J ends lost 3 bases and 8 bases, in that order; junction bases with no gene match: 5. Germline V gene lookup returns CDR1 MDHEN and CDR2 SYDVKM. This TCR was recovered from a man in his 70s with urothelial cancer. The sample here was PBMCs, taken around atezolizumab (anti-PD-L1) treatment. The chain is built from TRBV28 and TRBJ2-1; 9 nucleotides align to TRBD1. The CDR3 nucleotides are TGTGCCAGCAGTTTTTGGACAGGGGAGGATGAGCAGTTCTTC. It yields the protein CASSFWTGEDEQFF.